The next 29 T cell receptor beta chains were all read from a single sample in a study of response to subunit inactivated influenza vaccine. One entry per CDR3 protein results from TCRdb running MiXCR on the RT-PCR reads. Of some 500,000 distinct CDR3 sequences listed, around 25% are singletons. Sequenced material: CD4+ T cells sorted from PBMCs, taken roughly 5 days after vaccination. The receptors shown here come from a man aged 50-60 years who received an inactivated influenza vaccine.

CDR3 sequence (DNA): TGTGCCTGGAGTTATCGGGGAGGAAAGACCCAGTACTTC. Its translation is CAWSYRGGKTQYF. This chain links TRBV30 with TRBJ2-5, with D perhaps matching TRBD2 (6 bases). The V gene's germline CDR1 is GTSNPN and CDR2 SVGIG (reference sequence). The CDR3 spans 13 residues. V was trimmed by 2 bases and J by 6 bases, leaving 13 bases between them.

The sample holds a few counts of this clonotype. The chain uses TRBV11-2 and TRBJ2-7, with 7 bases matching TRBD1. Germline CDR1 reads SGHAT; CDR2 reads FQNNGV. The V gene end was trimmed by 2 bases and the J gene end by 4 bases; junction bases not matched to a gene: 11. The CDR3 has 16 amino acids. The CDR3 sequence is CASSLTSDRVKYEQYF. CDR3 sequence (DNA): TGTGCCAGCAGCTTAACCTCCGACAGGGTTAAATACGAGCAGTACTTC.

The V call is TRBV4-3, the J call TRBJ1-6; D is uncertain. The CDR3 extends over 14 amino acids. V was shortened by 0 bases and J by 7 bases, with 7 bases between the two germline ends. Germline V gives CDR1 LGHNA, CDR2 YSLEER. The CDR3 reads CASSQETSNSPLHF. DNA for the CDR3: TGCGCCAGCAGCCAAGAGACCTCGAATTCACCCCTCCACTTT.

This clonotype was observed a handful of times. The rearrangement uses TRBV11-2 and TRBJ2-7, with 11 bases aligning to TRBD2. The CDR3 consists of 14 residues. Germline loops: CDR1 SGHAT, CDR2 FQNNGV. The V and J ends lost 7 bases and 3 bases, in that order; junction bases with no gene match: 5. CDR3 region: CASNVGLAVYEQYF. The CDR3 bases are TGTGCCAGCAACGTGGGACTAGCGGTCTACGAGCAGTACTTC.

The CDR3: CASSQGESSNEQFF. CDR3 bases: TGTGCCAGCAGCCAAGGGGAGAGCTCGAATGAGCAGTTCTTC. This chain joins TRBV3-1 and TRBJ2-1; a possible D gene is TRBD2 (5 bases). Trimming stripped 1 base from V and 7 bases from J, with 11 bases between. The CDR3 covers 14 residues. From germline, CDR1 is LGHDT and CDR2 YNNKEL (reference sequence).

The rearrangement links TRBV4-1 to TRBJ2-2; 9 nucleotides line up with TRBD2. There are 16 residues in the CDR3. Germline lookup yields CDR1 MGHRA and CDR2 YSYEKL. Trimming removed 2 bases from V and 1 base from J; junction bases left unmatched: 2. The CDR3 loop reads CASSQQLAGNTGELFF. CDR3 bases: TGCGCCAGCAGCCAACAACTAGCGGGGAACACCGGGGAGCTGTTTTTT.

This clonotype was counted between two and nine times. The V call is TRBV4-2, the J call TRBJ2-3; 7 bases map to TRBD2. CDR1 is LGHNA and CDR2 is YNFKEQ in the germline V gene. The CDR3 contains 15 residues. V lost 0 bases and J lost 9; bases outside the gene matches: 9. This CDR3 reads CASSQDLTEGGTQYF. The CDR3 bases are TGTGCCAGCAGCCAAGATCTGACCGAGGGAGGGACGCAGTATTTT.

The chain is built from TRBV4-2 and TRBJ2-1; the D gene is possibly TRBD1 (5 bases). The CDR3 is 17 amino acids. Trimming removed 2 bases from V and 0 bases from J, with 14 bases in between. Germline loops: CDR1 LGHNA, CDR2 YNFKEQ. The CDR3 loop reads CASSQRGNGVSYNEQFF. The CDR3 bases are TGTGCCAGCAGCCAAAGGGGCAACGGAGTCTCCTACAATGAGCAGTTCTTC.

This chain links TRBV5-1 with TRBJ1-4; weak D call: TRBD1 (6 bases). The V end was cut by 4 bases, the J end by 0 bases, with 10 bases between. Germline CDR1 is SGHRS and CDR2 is YFSETQ. The CDR3 is 15 residues long. The CDR3 nucleotides are TGCGCCAGCAGCCCTACAGGGCCAACTAATGAAAAACTGTTTTTT. It is translated as CASSPTGPTNEKLFF. Full variable domain (missing parts from reference TRBV5-1 and TRBJ1-4): KAGVTQTPRYLIKTRGQQVTLSCSPISGHRSVSWYQQTPGQGLQFLFEYFSETQRNKGNFPGRFSGRQFSNSRSEMNVSTLELGDSALYLCASSPTGPTNEKLFFGSGTQLSVL.

This clonotype was seen repeatedly, ten times or more. The chain uses TRBV20-1 and TRBJ2-3; TRBD2 matches at 12 bases. Germline-derived CDR1 and CDR2 are DFQATT and SNEGSKA (reference sequence). This CDR3 contains 15 residues. Trimming cost V 2 bases and J 3 bases; bases outside gene matches: 3. The chain's CDR3 is CSARLAGGPTDTQYF. CDR3 DNA sequence: TGCAGTGCTAGACTAGCGGGGGGGCCGACAGATACGCAGTATTTT.

This clonotype was picked up a small number of times. The chain couples TRBV5-1 to TRBJ2-3, with D possibly matching TRBD2 (6 bases). The V end lost 1 base, the J end lost 2 bases, and 11 bases lay between the germline ends. The germline CDR1 and CDR2 sequences are SGHRS and YFSETQ. This CDR3 has 15 residues. DNA of the CDR3: TGCGCCAGCAGCTTGCGGGGGTCTTACACAGATACGCAGTATTTT. It specifies CASSLRGSYTDTQYF.

This sequence joins TRBV6-1 and TRBJ2-7; 7 bases map to TRBD1. The trim removed 5 bases at V and 0 bases at J, leaving 7 bases unmatched. The CDR3 covers 15 residues. The V gene's germline CDR1 is MNHNS and CDR2 SASEGT. DNA for the CDR3: TGTGCCAGCAGTAGGGACAGCTCTTTCTCCTACGAGCAGTACTTC. Its translation is CASSRDSSFSYEQYF.

This clonotype was picked up a small number of times. The J gene is TRBJ1-5, the V gene TRBV18; D is uncertain. V was pared by 2 bases and J by 3 bases, with 11 bases between. The CDR3 consists of 15 residues. The germline CDR1 and CDR2 sequences are KGHSH and LQKENI. The chain's CDR3 is CASSPNRGVNQPQHF. Here the CDR3 DNA reads TGTGCCAGCTCACCAAATAGAGGAGTCAATCAGCCCCAGCATTTT. The whole variable domain, filled in from reference TRBV18 and TRBJ1-5, reads NAGVMQNPRHLVRRRGQEARLRCSPMKGHSHVYWYRQLPEEGLKFMVYLQKENIIDESGMPKERFSAEFPKEGPSILRIQQVVRGDSAAYFCASSPNRGVNQPQHFGDGTRLSIL.

This chain joins TRBV6-2 or TRBV6-3 and TRBJ2-1, with TRBD2 matching over 10 bases. Germline CDR1 and CDR2: MNHEY and SVGEGT. V shed 7 bases and J 2 bases; nucleotides not matched to a gene: 5. The CDR3 loop spans 15 amino acids. The CDR3 loop reads CASIRTSGPYNEQFF. CDR3 nucleotides: TGTGCCAGCATCAGGACTAGCGGACCCTACAATGAGCAGTTCTTC.

The V and J genes are TRBV4-2 and TRBJ2-1, with 14 bases that match TRBD2. Trimming at V came to 4 bases and at J to 4 bases, leaving 3 bases not matched to a gene. The V gene's germline CDR1 is LGHNA and CDR2 YNFKEQ. This CDR3 has 16 amino acids. CDR3 residues: CASSPGLAGAYNEQFF. DNA for the CDR3: TGTGCCAGCAGCCCGGGACTAGCGGGAGCATACAATGAGCAGTTCTTC.

A remark on this clonotype: A junction end diverges from the germline sequence, so it may reflect a read error. The chain uses TRBV12-3 or TRBV12-4 and TRBJ2-7; D remains ambiguous. CDR3 length: 14 residues. The CDR3 nucleotides read TGTGCCAGCAGTTTAGTTGATGGGTCGGGTTCCCCGTTCTTC. This encodes CASSLVDGSGSPFF.

This chain joins TRBV7-9 and TRBJ2-2, with D possibly being TRBD2 (6 bases). CDR1 is SEHNR, CDR2 FQNEAQ, per germline (reference sequence). The CDR3 consists of 12 residues. The CDR3 reads CVVGGLEGELFF. The CDR3 DNA sequence: TGTGTCGTCGGTGGCCTGGAGGGCGAGCTGTTTTTT.

This clonotype was observed at least ten times. One end of the junction does not line up with germline, which may come from a read error. J is TRBJ2-2 and V is TRBV10-3; 9 bases line up with TRBD1. The CDR3 sequence is 16 residues long. From germline, CDR1 is ENHRY and CDR2 SYGVKD. CDR3 DNA: TGTGCCATCAGTGAGTCCGGGACAGGGAACGCCGGGGAGCTGTTTTTT. Its protein is CAISESGTGNAGELFF.

The V gene is TRBV18, the J gene TRBJ2-5; D might be TRBD2 (5 bases). V was clipped by 3 bases and J by 3 bases, with 17 bases between them. CDR3 length equals 16 residues. Per germline, CDR1 KGHSH and CDR2 LQKENI. The CDR3 DNA reads TGTGCCAGCTCACCTCCGAATACGCGGGCAGAAGAGACCCAGTACTTC. Amino acids: CASSPPNTRAEETQYF.

V is TRBV7-2 and J is TRBJ2-1; D possibly corresponds to TRBD2 (6 bases). The CDR3 contains 15 residues. Germline-derived CDR1 and CDR2 are SGHTA and FQGNSA. Trimming removed 5 bases at V and 4 bases at J, with 15 bases between. The DNA of the CDR3 is TGTGCCAGCAGCCACGGGGCTAGCGTGTACAATGAGCAGTTCTTC. Its protein is CASSHGASVYNEQFF.

The CDR3 DNA sequence: TGTGCCAGCAGCTCATTTAGCGGGACCTACAATGAGCAGTTCTTC. It yields the protein CASSSFSGTYNEQFF. This rearrangement joins TRBV7-2 to TRBJ2-1, with 8 bases aligning to TRBD2. The CDR3 is 15 amino acids. In germline, CDR1 is SGHTA, CDR2 FQGNSA. V was pared by 4 bases and J by 2 bases, with 4 bases of the junction left unmatched.

The gene calls are TRBV6-1 and TRBJ2-3; D gene uncertain. Germline values: CDR1 MNHNS, CDR2 SASEGT. Trimming shortened V by 7 bases and J by 4 bases, and 12 bases separated the two germline ends. This CDR3 contains 13 residues. This CDR3 reads CASTQVGADTQYF. DNA for the CDR3: TGTGCCAGCACTCAGGTTGGGGCAGATACGCAGTATTTT.

The chain uses TRBV13 and TRBJ2-3, with 9 bases fitting TRBD1. The CDR3 spans 19 residues. Germline CDR1 is PRHDT and CDR2 is FYEKMQ (reference sequence). The V gene end was trimmed by 0 bases and the J gene end by 3 bases; junction bases not matched to a gene: 13. In DNA, the CDR3 is TGTGCCAGCAGCTTAGGCACAGAATTCGGGACAGGGCTTACAGATACGCAGTATTTT. Protein sequence: CASSLGTEFGTGLTDTQYF.

This chain uses TRBV9 with TRBJ2-7; D gene unclear. The V end was cut by 0 bases, the J end by 4 bases, with 8 bases between. CDR3 length: 13 residues. CDR1 SGDLS and CDR2 YYNGEE come from the germline V gene. The chain's CDR3 is CASSVATDYEQYF. CDR3 DNA: TGTGCCAGCAGCGTAGCTACAGATTACGAGCAGTACTTC.

This chain joins TRBV20-1 and TRBJ1-2; weak D call: TRBD1 (5 bases). The CDR3 extends over 15 amino acids. The V and J ends lost 1 base and 3 bases respectively, with 15 bases between them. Germline V gene data show CDR1 as DFQATT and CDR2 as SNEGSKA (reference sequence). This CDR3 is CSARGGGSGHYGYTF. The CDR3 region has the DNA TGCAGTGCTAGAGGCGGGGGGTCGGGACACTATGGCTACACCTTC.

The gene calls are TRBV4-1 and TRBJ2-5; maybe TRBD1 (7 bases). The germline V gene encodes CDR1 MGHRA and CDR2 YSYEKL. The CDR3 contains 16 residues. Trimming removed 4 bases from V and 3 bases from J, with 18 bases in between. CDR3 nucleotide sequence: TGCGCCAGCAGCCGCCGTCCCCGGGGGACAGAAGAGACCCAGTACTTC. Its protein is CASSRRPRGTEETQYF.

This clonotype was seen a few times. The J gene is TRBJ2-3, the V gene TRBV12-3 or TRBV12-4, with D possibly called TRBD1 or TRBD2 (5 bases each). V lost 6 bases and J 3 bases, leaving 13 bases between the germline ends. The CDR3 spans 14 residues. This chain's CDR3 is CASSPLGDTDTQYF. The DNA of the CDR3 is TGTGCCAGCAGCCCGTTGGGGGATACAGATACGCAGTATTTT.

In DNA, the CDR3 is TGTGCCAGCAGTTACTCGTCAGGTTCCGGGGAGCTGTTTTTT. Translation: CASSYSSGSGELFF. J is TRBJ2-2 and V is TRBV6-5; no clear D. V lost 0 bases and J 6 bases, leaving 8 bases between the germline ends. Germline loops: CDR1 MNHEY, CDR2 SVGAGI. The CDR3 loop spans 14 amino acids.

The table lists this clonotype with a few counts. V usage is TRBV5-1 and J usage is TRBJ2-5; D ambiguous. V lost 1 base and J lost 5, with 12 bases in between. The CDR3 extends over 14 amino acids. Germline V CDR1 and CDR2: SGHRS, YFSETQ. CDR3 nucleotides: TGCGCCAGCAGCTTGACTATCCCAAGGGAGACCCAGTACTTC. Amino acid sequence: CASSLTIPRETQYF.